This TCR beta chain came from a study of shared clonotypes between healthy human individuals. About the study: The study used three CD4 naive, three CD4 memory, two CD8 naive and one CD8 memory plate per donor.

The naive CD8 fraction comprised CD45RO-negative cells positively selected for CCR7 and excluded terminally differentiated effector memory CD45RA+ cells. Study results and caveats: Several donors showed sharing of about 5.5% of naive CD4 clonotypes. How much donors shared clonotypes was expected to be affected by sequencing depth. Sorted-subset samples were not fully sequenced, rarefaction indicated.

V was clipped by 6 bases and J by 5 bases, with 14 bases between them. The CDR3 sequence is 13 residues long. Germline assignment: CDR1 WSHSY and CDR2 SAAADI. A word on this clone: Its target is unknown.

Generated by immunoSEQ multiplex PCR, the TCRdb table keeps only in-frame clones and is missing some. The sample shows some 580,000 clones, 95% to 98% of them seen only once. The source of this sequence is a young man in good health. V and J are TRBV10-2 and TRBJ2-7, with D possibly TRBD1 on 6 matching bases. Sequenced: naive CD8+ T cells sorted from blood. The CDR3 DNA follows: TGCGCCAGCAGCAGGCAGGGGCTCGACGAGCAGTACTTC. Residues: CASSRQGLDEQYF.